These T cell receptor beta chains were read from a single sample in a study of blood T cell repertoires in COVID-19. Profiled with immunoSEQ multiplex PCR; TCRdb holds only in-frame clones, not every one. The sample includes approximately 390,000 clones, 87% seen only once; the top ten take about 10%. Specimen: PBMCs or T cells enriched from blood (not recorded which). The receptors stem from a woman aged 50 to 60 who had recovered from COVID-19. The conserved cysteine and the conserved F or W are not part of the CDR3 here. Each record gives: V gene, CDR3 protein.

v_gene: TRBV7-7
CDR3aa: ASSLGTGPGANVLT

v_gene: TRBV5-4
CDR3aa: ASSLTGAGYGYT

v_gene: TRBV18
CDR3aa: ASSPDRVYSPLH

v_gene: TRBV5-6
CDR3aa: ASSLGQLNEKLF

v_gene: TRBV7-6
CDR3aa: ASSLASGLGTEAF

v_gene: TRBV5-1
CDR3aa: ASSLEQGNSPLH

v_gene: TRBV29-1
CDR3aa: SVSRQGTTGELF

v_gene: TRBV5-6
CDR3aa: ASSPMSGRLSSYNSPLH

v_gene: TRBV5-8
CDR3aa: ASSPLQGNEKLF

v_gene: TRBV6-5
CDR3aa: ASSNQGGWEKLF

v_gene: TRBV18
CDR3aa: ASSQGVDQPQH

v_gene: TRBV30
CDR3aa: AIQQGDQPQH

v_gene: TRBV6-5
CDR3aa: ASSYSRGGNEQF